The entry that follows covers one T cell receptor beta chain sequence. Its antigen is not known. The germline gives CDR1 SGHRS, CDR2 YFSETQ. CDR3 size: 15 residues. The germline V and J ends were trimmed by 3 bases and 6 bases, with 16 bases remaining between them. These data come from a study of cytomegalovirus exposure and HLA in healthy donors. The study's findings and limits: Presence/absence analyses supposed approximately even sequencing depth among donors.

The PCR employed 60 Vbeta primers together with 13 Jbeta primers. The protocol was immunoSEQ multiplex PCR, while the TCRdb copy is restricted to in-frame clones and leaves out a portion. In the table there are 100,000 to 150,000 clones, just under 75% of which are singletons. The rearrangement joins TRBV5-1 to TRBJ2-1, with D possibly matching TRBD1 (5 bases). Source material: PBMCs. The receptor was derived from a man in his sixties in good health and CMV-seropositive. CDR3 coding DNA: TGCGCCAGCAGCTGGGCACTTGGGGCTTCCAATGAGCAGTTCTTC. It translates to CASSWALGASNEQFF.